The 5 T cell receptor beta chains below come from one sample, sequenced in a study of T cells after posttransplantation cyclophosphamide. Only in-frame clones appear in the TCRdb table, and some are missing; sequencing was by immunoSEQ multiplex PCR. In the table there are around 43,000 clones, 92% of which are singletons. Material for sequencing was PBMCs. The origin of the receptors is a woman between 45 and 60 years old in good health and a related stem cell transplant donor.

The chain combines TRBV7-9 with TRBJ1-2, with TRBD1 matching over 7 bases. In germline, CDR1 is SEHNR, CDR2 FQNEAQ (reference sequence). Losses at the gene ends were 5 bases for V and 8 bases for J; bases not matched to a gene: 14. CDR3 length: 15 amino acids. The CDR3 nucleotides read TGTGCCAGCAGCCCCGGACAGGCGGCGTCGGACGGCTACACCTTC. Translation: CASSPGQAASDGYTF.

The chain employs TRBV19 and TRBJ1-5, with D possibly being TRBD1 (5 bases). The CDR3 extends over 16 amino acids. In germline, CDR1 is LNHDA, CDR2 SQIVND (reference sequence). The ends were cut back, 6 bases at V and 6 bases at J, with 21 bases in the middle. CDR3 in DNA: TGTGCCAGTAGCTTTTCTGGCCAGGGAGGTGGTCAGCCCCAGCATTTT. This translates into CASSFSGQGGGQPQHF.

The rearrangement joins TRBV7-9 to TRBJ2-1, with 8 positions matching TRBD2. The CDR3 runs 16 residues. Losses at the gene ends were 5 bases for V and 9 bases for J; bases not matched to a gene: 15. Germline CDR1 SEHNR, CDR2 FQNEAQ (reference sequence). The CDR3, as DNA: TGTGCCAGCAGCGCAACTCCGGGACTAGAATTCAGTGAGCAGTTCTTC. As protein: CASSATPGLEFSEQFF.

The chain joins TRBV11-2 to TRBJ1-3; 7 nucleotides align to TRBD1. The CDR3 is 15 residues long. V gave up 5 bases and J gave up 1 base; unmatched junction bases: 5. Germline V lookup: CDR1 SGHAT, CDR2 FQNNGV. In DNA, the CDR3 is TGTGCCAGCAGCCCCCTACAGGGGTCTGGAAACACCATATATTTT. It specifies CASSPLQGSGNTIYF.

V is TRBV13 and J is TRBJ1-1; 10 nucleotides match TRBD1. CDR3 length: 16 residues. The V and J ends lost 5 bases and 0 bases, in that order; junction bases with no gene match: 6. Germline loops: CDR1 PRHDT, CDR2 FYEKMQ (reference sequence). CDR3 residues: CASSQDRGPMNTEAFF. DNA for the CDR3: TGTGCCAGCAGCCAAGACAGGGGGCCGATGAACACTGAAGCTTTCTTT. The whole variable domain, remainder taken from reference TRBV13 and TRBJ1-1, is AAGVIQSPRHLIKEKRETATLKCYPIPRHDTVYWYQQGPGQDPQFLISFYEKMQSDKGSIPDRFSAQQFSDYHSELNMSSLELGDSALYFCASSQDRGPMNTEAFFGQGTRLTVV.